The rows below give T cell receptor beta chains drawn from one sample of a study of shared clonotypes between healthy human individuals. Libraries were prepared by immunoSEQ multiplex PCR; TCRdb keeps only in-frame clonotypes and omits some of them. The sample consists of under 2,500,000 clones, almost 96% of them appearing once. The sample was naive CD4+ T cells sorted from blood. These receptors were collected from a man between 18 and 29 years old in good health. Both conserved end residues are part of each CDR3. Each record gives: V gene, J gene, clone size, D gene, CDR3 protein, CDR3 DNA. The D gene is left open where the match is weak. Expanded clones get a size class; other rows say once, few or many, or leave the size out.

TRBV5-1	TRBJ2-1	-	TRBD2	CASSVSGSHNEQFF	TGCGCCAGCAGCGTTAGCGGGAGCCACAATGAGCAGTTCTTC
TRBV4-1	TRBJ1-5	-	-	CASSQEGGSLQPQHF	TGCGCCAGCAGCCAAGAAGGGGGATCCCTACAGCCCCAGCATTTT
TRBV30	TRBJ2-7	-	TRBD1	CAWSAPGQGAYEQYF	TGTGCCTGGAGCGCACCGGGACAGGGGGCGTACGAGCAGTACTTC
TRBV9	TRBJ2-1	once	-	CASSVLSGAFNEQFF	TGTGCCAGCAGCGTACTCAGCGGAGCCTTCAATGAGCAGTTCTTC
TRBV7-3	TRBJ2-3	once	-	CASSRQGGGNTQYF	TGTGCCAGCAGCCGCCAAGGCGGAGGGAATACGCAGTATTTT
TRBV2	TRBJ1-1	-	-	CASTERGRNTEAFF	TGTGCCAGCACCGAACGGGGTAGGAACACTGAAGCTTTCTTT
TRBV30	TRBJ1-2	-	TRBD1	CAWTPGGTNYGYTF	TGTGCCTGGACCCCAGGGGGCACTAACTATGGCTACACCTTC
TRBV7-2	TRBJ2-5	-	-	CASSLVGRQETQYF	TGTGCCAGCAGCTTAGTTGGTCGGCAAGAGACCCAGTACTTC
TRBV6-1	TRBJ2-2	-	-	CASSDRVGRAGELFF	TGTGCCAGCAGTGACAGGGTCGGTCGGGCCGGGGAGCTGTTTTTT
TRBV7-9	TRBJ1-5	-	TRBD1	CASSLTRQGAREGNQPQHF	TGTGCCAGCAGCTTAACGAGACAGGGGGCTAGGGAGGGCAATCAGCCCCAGCATTTT
TRBV9	TRBJ2-2	once	-	CASSVVGQATGELFF	TGTGCCAGCAGCGTAGTAGGGCAGGCCACCGGGGAGCTGTTTTTT
TRBV4-3	TRBJ2-2	-	TRBD1	CASSQGAGGAPGELFF	TGCGCCAGCAGCCAAGGGGCAGGGGGCGCCCCCGGGGAGCTGTTTTTT
TRBV30	TRBJ1-5	-	-	CAWSAARGGRSNQPQHF	TGTGCCTGGAGTGCGGCGAGGGGGGGGCGAAGCAATCAGCCCCAGCATTTT
TRBV7-5	TRBJ2-7	-	-	CARSLGFGGTGGYEQYF	TGTGCCAGAAGCTTAGGGTTCGGCGGGACAGGGGGCTACGAGCAGTACTTC
TRBV10-3	TRBJ2-1	-	TRBD2	CAITPSGGGYNEQFF	TGTGCCATCACCCCTTCCGGCGGGGGCTACAATGAGCAGTTCTTC
TRBV18	TRBJ1-2	once	TRBD1	CASSPQTGSSSFYGYTF	TGTGCCAGCTCACCACAGACAGGGTCAAGTTCCTTTTATGGCTACACCTTC
TRBV9	TRBJ2-5	-	-	CASRGLRSQETQYF	TGTGCCAGCAGGGGCCTACGGAGCCAAGAGACCCAGTACTTC
TRBV6-6	TRBJ2-2	-	TRBD1	CASLGTETGELFF	TGTGCCAGCCTGGGGACAGAGACCGGGGAGCTGTTTTTT
TRBV7-2	TRBJ1-5	-	-	CASSLGGLYNQPQHF	TGTGCCAGCAGCTTAGGGGGGTTGTACAATCAGCCCCAGCATTTT
TRBV25-1	TRBJ1-1	-	-	CASSDQPNTEAFF	TGTGCCAGCAGTGACCAGCCAAACACTGAAGCTTTCTTT
TRBV28	TRBJ2-1	-	-	CASSLEGPFSEQFF	TGTGCCAGCAGTTTAGAGGGACCTTTTAGTGAGCAGTTCTTC
TRBV19	TRBJ1-1	-	-	CASISWANTEAFF	TGTGCCAGTATTTCGTGGGCGAACACTGAAGCTTTCTTT
TRBV28	TRBJ1-1	-	-	CASKTWNTEAFF	TGTGCCAGCAAAACATGGAACACTGAAGCTTTCTTT
TRBV14	TRBJ1-3	-	-	CASRRTVSGNTIYF	TGTGCCAGCAGGCGGACAGTCTCTGGAAACACCATATATTTT
TRBV9	TRBJ2-5	-	TRBD1	CASSTDRGRANVETQYF	TGTGCCAGCAGCACAGACAGGGGCCGGGCAAATGTGGAGACCCAGTACTTC
TRBV7-2	TRBJ2-1	-	-	CASSLGSRSENEQFF	TGTGCCAGCAGCCTAGGGTCGCGGTCTGAAAATGAGCAGTTCTTC
TRBV9	TRBJ1-1	once	TRBD1	CASSADPGTANTEAFF	TGTGCCAGCAGCGCCGACCCCGGGACAGCCAACACTGAAGCTTTCTTT
TRBV11-3	TRBJ1-1	-	-	CASSLGVGTEAFF	TGTGCCAGCAGCTTAGGCGTTGGCACTGAAGCTTTCTTT
TRBV9	TRBJ2-2	-	-	CASSVDVAAGELFF	TGTGCCAGCAGCGTAGACGTGGCTGCCGGGGAGCTGTTTTTT
TRBV7-2	TRBJ2-7	once	TRBD1	CASSPGQGTYEQYF	TGTGCCAGCAGTCCGGGACAGGGGACCTACGAGCAGTACTTC
TRBV5-4	TRBJ2-1	-	-	CASSDVLGRHEQFF	TGTGCCAGCAGCGACGTTCTAGGGCGTCATGAGCAGTTCTTC
TRBV7-8	TRBJ2-7	-	TRBD2	CASSSPGLAALYEQYF	TGTGCCAGCAGTTCCCCCGGACTAGCGGCCCTATACGAGCAGTACTTC
TRBV5-4	TRBJ1-2	-	TRBD1	CASSFGQGFGYTF	TGTGCCAGCAGCTTCGGACAGGGTTTCGGCTACACCTTC
TRBV4-3	TRBJ1-2	-	-	CASSQGTAFSGYGYTF	TGCGCCAGCAGCCAAGGTACAGCGTTTAGTGGCTATGGCTACACCTTC
TRBV6-6	TRBJ2-2	-	-	CASSLEGRNTGELFF	TGTGCCAGCAGTCTAGAGGGGAGGAACACCGGGGAGCTGTTTTTT
TRBV18	TRBJ1-4	-	-	CASSPGEGPDEKLFF	TGTGCCAGCTCACCCGGAGAGGGTCCTGACGAAAAACTGTTTTTT
TRBV9	TRBJ2-7	-	TRBD1	CASSVSGGVAYEQYF	TGTGCCAGCAGCGTCTCAGGGGGAGTCGCCTACGAGCAGTACTTC
TRBV9	TRBJ1-1	-	-	CASSVDGYTEAFF	TGTGCCAGCAGCGTAGACGGTTACACTGAAGCTTTCTTT